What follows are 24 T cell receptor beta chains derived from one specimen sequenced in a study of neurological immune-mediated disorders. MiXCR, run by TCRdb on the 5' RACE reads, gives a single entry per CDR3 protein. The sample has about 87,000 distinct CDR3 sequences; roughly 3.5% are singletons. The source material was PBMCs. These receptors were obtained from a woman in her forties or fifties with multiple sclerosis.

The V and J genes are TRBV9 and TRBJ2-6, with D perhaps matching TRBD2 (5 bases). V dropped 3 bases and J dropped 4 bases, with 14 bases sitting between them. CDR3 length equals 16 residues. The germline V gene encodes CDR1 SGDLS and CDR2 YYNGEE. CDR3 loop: CASSAGPRAGANVLTF. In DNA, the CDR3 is TGTGCCAGCAGCGCCGGGCCGCGGGCCGGGGCCAACGTCCTGACTTTC.

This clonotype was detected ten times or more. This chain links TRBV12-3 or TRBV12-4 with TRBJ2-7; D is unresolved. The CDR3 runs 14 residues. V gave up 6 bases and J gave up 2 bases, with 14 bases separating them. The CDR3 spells CASSRPLLTYEQYF. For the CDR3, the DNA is TGTGCCAGCAGCCGCCCCCTTCTTACCTACGAGCAGTACTTC.

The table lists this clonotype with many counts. Here the CDR3 DNA reads TGCAGTGCACCGGGACAGGGATTGTTTGGCTATGGCTACACCTTC. Translated: CSAPGQGLFGYGYTF. V usage is TRBV20-1 and J usage is TRBJ1-2, with TRBD1 matching over 9 bases. The CDR3 sequence is 15 residues long. CDR1 DFQATT and CDR2 SNEGSKA come from the germline V gene (reference sequence). V shed 6 bases, J shed 4 bases, and the junction held 12 bases outside the gene matches.

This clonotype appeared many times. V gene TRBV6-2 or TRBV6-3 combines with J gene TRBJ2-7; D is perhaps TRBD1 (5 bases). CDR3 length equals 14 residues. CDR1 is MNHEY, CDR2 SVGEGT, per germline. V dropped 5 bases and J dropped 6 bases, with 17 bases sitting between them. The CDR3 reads CASSTDRLLAEQYF. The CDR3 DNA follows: TGTGCCAGCAGTACCGACAGACTTTTGGCCGAGCAGTACTTC.

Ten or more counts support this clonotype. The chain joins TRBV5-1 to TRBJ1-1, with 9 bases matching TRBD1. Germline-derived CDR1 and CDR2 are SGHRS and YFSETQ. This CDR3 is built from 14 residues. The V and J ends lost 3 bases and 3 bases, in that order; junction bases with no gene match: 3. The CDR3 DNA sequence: TGCGCCAGCAGCTCTCGGACAGGGGACACTGAAGCTTTCTTT. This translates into CASSSRTGDTEAFF. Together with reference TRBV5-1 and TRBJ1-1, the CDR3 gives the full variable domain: KAGVTQTPRYLIKTRGQQVTLSCSPISGHRSVSWYQQTPGQGLQFLFEYFSETQRNKGNFPGRFSGRQFSNSRSEMNVSTLELGDSALYLCASSSRTGDTEAFFGQGTRLTVV.

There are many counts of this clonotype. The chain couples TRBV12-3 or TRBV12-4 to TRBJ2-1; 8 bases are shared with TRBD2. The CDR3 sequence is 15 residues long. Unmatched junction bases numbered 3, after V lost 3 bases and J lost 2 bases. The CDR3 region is CASSFVGGAYNEQFF. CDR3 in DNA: TGTGCCAGCAGTTTTGTCGGGGGGGCCTACAATGAGCAGTTCTTC.

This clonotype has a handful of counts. CDR3 coding DNA: TGTGCCAGCAACCGAGACGGGAACACTGAAGCTTTCTTT. Encoded protein: CASNRDGNTEAFF. The chain recombines TRBV6-6 with TRBJ1-1; D gene ambiguous. The CDR3 consists of 13 residues. Germline V gene lookup returns CDR1 MNHNY and CDR2 SVGAGI (reference sequence). V was trimmed by 7 bases and J by 1 base, leaving 10 bases between them.

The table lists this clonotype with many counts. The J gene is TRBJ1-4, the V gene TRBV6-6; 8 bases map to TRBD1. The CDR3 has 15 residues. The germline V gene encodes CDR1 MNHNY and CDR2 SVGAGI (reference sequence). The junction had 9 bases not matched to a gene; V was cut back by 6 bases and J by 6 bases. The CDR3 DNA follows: TGTGCCAGCAGGGGGGGTACAGGGGGGGATGAAAAACTGTTTTTT. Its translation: CASRGGTGGDEKLFF.

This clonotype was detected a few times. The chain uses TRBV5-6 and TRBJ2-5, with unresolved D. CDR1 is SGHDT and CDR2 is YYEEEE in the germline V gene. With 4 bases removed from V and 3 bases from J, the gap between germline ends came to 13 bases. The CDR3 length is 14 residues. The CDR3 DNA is TGTGCCAGCAGCCTGTCTCTCCCTAAAGAGACCCAGTACTTC. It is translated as CASSLSLPKETQYF.

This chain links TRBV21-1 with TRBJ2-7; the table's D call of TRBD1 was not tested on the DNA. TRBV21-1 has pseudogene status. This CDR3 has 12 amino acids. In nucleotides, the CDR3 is TGTGCCAGCAGCGTGGGGGGCGGCGAGCAGTACTTC. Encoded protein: CASSVGGGEQYF.

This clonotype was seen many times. CDR3 sequence (DNA): TGTGCCAGCAGACAGTATGGCTACACCTTC. Translating gives CASRQYGYTF. The rearrangement joins TRBV6-2 or TRBV6-3 to TRBJ1-2; D gene uncertain. The CDR3 loop spans 10 amino acids. From germline, CDR1 is MNHEY and CDR2 SVGEGT. V was clipped by 6 bases and J by 5 bases, with 4 bases between them.

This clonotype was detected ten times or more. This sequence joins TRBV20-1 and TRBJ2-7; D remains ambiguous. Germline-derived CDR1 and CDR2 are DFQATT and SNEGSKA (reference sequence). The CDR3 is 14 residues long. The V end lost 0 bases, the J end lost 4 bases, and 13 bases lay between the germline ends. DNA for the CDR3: TGCAGTGCTAGAGATATGGAAGGGCAGTACGAGCAGTACTTC. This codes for CSARDMEGQYEQYF.

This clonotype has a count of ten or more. This chain's CDR3 is CASSLRQGNNYGYTF. CDR3 bases: TGCGCCAGCAGCTTGCGACAGGGCAATAACTATGGCTACACCTTC. The chain is built from TRBV5-1 and TRBJ1-2; 7 bases align to TRBD1. The CDR3 spans 15 residues. Germline V lookup: CDR1 SGHRS, CDR2 YFSETQ. V shed 1 base, J shed 1 base, and the junction held 4 bases outside the gene matches.

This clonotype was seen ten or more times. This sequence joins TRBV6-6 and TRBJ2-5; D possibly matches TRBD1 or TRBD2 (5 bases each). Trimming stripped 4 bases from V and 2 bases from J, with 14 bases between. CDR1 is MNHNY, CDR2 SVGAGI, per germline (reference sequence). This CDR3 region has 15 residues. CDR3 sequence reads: CASSSVSREQETQYF. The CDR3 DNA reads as TGTGCCAGCAGTTCCGTCTCCAGGGAGCAAGAGACCCAGTACTTC.

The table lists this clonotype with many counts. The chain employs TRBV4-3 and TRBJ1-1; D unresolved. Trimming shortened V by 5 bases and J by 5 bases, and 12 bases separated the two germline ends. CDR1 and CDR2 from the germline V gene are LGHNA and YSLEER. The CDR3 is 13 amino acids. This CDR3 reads CASSLGSGTEAFF. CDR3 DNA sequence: TGCGCCAGCAGCTTGGGGTCTGGTACTGAAGCTTTCTTT.

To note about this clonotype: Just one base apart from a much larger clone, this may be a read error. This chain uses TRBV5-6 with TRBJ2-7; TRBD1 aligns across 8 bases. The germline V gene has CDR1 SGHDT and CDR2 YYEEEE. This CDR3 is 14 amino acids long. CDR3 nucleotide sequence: TGTGCCAACAGCGTGGCAGGGGGCGGGTACGAGCAGTACTTC. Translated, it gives CANSVAGGGYEQYF.

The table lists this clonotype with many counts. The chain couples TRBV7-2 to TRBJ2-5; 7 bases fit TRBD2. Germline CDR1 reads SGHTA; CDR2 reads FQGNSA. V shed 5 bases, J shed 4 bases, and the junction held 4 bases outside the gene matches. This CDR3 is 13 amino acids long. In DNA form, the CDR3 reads TGTGCCAGCAGCCCCTGGACTAGAGAGACCCAGTACTTC. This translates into CASSPWTRETQYF.

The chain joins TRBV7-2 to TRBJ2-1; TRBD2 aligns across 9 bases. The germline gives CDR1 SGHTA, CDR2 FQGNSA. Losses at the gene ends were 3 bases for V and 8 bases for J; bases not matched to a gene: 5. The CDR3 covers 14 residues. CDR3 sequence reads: CASSLRGGGDEQFF. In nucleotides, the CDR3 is TGTGCCAGCAGCTTGCGGGGCGGGGGGGATGAGCAGTTCTTC.

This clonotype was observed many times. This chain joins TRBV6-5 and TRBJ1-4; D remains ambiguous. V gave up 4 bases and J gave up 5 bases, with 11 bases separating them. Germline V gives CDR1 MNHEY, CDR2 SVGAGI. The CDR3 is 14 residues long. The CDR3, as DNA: TGTGCCAGCAGTTTCTCCGGGAAAAATGAAAAACTGTTTTTT. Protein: CASSFSGKNEKLFF.

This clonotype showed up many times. This CDR3 is CASSNRIQGRDGYTF. The CDR3 DNA reads as TGTGCCAGCAGCAACCGTATACAGGGGCGCGATGGCTACACCTTC. This chain links TRBV12-3 or TRBV12-4 with TRBJ1-2; 7 bases align to TRBD1. This CDR3 is 15 amino acids long. V dropped 6 bases and J dropped 6; count of bases not matched to a gene: 13.

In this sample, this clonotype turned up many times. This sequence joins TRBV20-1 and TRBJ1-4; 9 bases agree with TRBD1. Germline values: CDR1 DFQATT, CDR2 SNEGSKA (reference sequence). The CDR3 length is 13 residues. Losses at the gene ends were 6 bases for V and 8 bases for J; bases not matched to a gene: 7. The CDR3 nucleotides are TGCAGTGCCGAGGGACAGGGTAGCGAAAAACTGTTTTTT. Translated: CSAEGQGSEKLFF.

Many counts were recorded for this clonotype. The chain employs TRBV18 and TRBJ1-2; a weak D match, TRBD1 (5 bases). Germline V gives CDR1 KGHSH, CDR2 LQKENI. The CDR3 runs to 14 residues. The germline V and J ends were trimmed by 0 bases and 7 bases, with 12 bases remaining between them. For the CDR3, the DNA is TGTGCCAGCTCACCACCGCCCAGGGTGGGTGGCTACACCTTC. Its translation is CASSPPPRVGGYTF. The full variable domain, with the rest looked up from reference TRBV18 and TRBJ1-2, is NAGVMQNPRHLVRRRGQEARLRCSPMKGHSHVYWYRQLPEEGLKFMVYLQKENIIDESGMPKERFSAEFPKEGPSILRIQQVVRGDSAAYFCASSPPPRVGGYTFGSGTRLTVV.

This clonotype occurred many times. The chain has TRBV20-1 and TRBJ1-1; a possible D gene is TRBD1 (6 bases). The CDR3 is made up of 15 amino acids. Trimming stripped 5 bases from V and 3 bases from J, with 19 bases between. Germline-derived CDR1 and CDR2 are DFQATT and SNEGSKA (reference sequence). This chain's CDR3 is CSACPGGKRDTEAFF. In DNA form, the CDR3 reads TGCAGTGCTTGCCCCGGGGGCAAACGGGACACTGAAGCTTTCTTT.

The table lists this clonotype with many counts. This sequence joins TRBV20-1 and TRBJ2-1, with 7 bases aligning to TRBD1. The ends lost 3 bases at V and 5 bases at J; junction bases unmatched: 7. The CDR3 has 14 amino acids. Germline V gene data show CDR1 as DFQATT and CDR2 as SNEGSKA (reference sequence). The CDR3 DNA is TGCAGTGCTAGTTTGCAGGGGGTTGACAATGAGCAGTTCTTC. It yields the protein CSASLQGVDNEQFF.